A selection of T cell receptor beta chains follows, all from one sample in a study of radiation and T cells in renal cell carcinoma. Data came from immunoSEQ multiplex PCR; TCRdb stores just in-frame clones and leaves some out. The table has tens of thousands of clones, around four fifths seen once; the top ten hold 9.4%. Sequencing was performed on blood, taken from a patient whose treatment included radiotherapy and nephrectomy. The origin of the receptors is a man aged 45-60 years with renal cell carcinoma. The CDR3 runs from the conserved cysteine through the conserved F or W. The D gene is left open where the match is weak. Not every row has a clone size; where given, it reads once, few, many or a size class.

clone_size: NA; d_call: NA; v_call: TRBV18; j_call: TRBJ2-5; cdr3_length: 15; cdr3_aa: CASSPVLGNQETQYF; cdr3_nt: TGTGCCAGCTCACCAGTACTAGGAAACCAAGAGACCCAGTACTTC
clone_size: NA; d_call: TRBD1; v_call: TRBV7-2; j_call: TRBJ2-7; cdr3_length: 15; cdr3_aa: CASSVDRAGFNEQYF; cdr3_nt: TGTGCCAGCAGCGTCGACAGGGCTGGGTTCAACGAGCAGTACTTC
clone_size: NA; d_call: NA; v_call: TRBV29-1; j_call: TRBJ2-3; cdr3_length: 14; cdr3_aa: CSVQGQRDSDTQYF; cdr3_nt: TGCAGCGTCCAGGGGCAGCGAGATTCAGATACGCAGTATTTT
clone_size: NA; d_call: NA; v_call: TRBV6-6; j_call: TRBJ1-5; cdr3_length: 13; cdr3_aa: CASEVVSNQPQHF; cdr3_nt: TGTGCCAGCGAGGTTGTAAGCAATCAGCCCCAGCATTTT
clone_size: NA; d_call: TRBD1; v_call: TRBV5-4; j_call: TRBJ1-6; cdr3_length: 16; cdr3_aa: CASRDATQGGFSPLHF; cdr3_nt: TGTGCCAGCAGGGACGCTACACAGGGGGGCTTTTCACCCCTCCACTTT
clone_size: NA; d_call: TRBD1; v_call: TRBV4-1; j_call: TRBJ1-6; cdr3_length: 19; cdr3_aa: CASSTIMGQGTSYNSPLHF; cdr3_nt: TGCGCCAGCAGCACTATTATGGGACAGGGTACCTCCTATAATTCACCCCTCCACTTT
clone_size: NA; d_call: TRBD1; v_call: TRBV4-3; j_call: TRBJ2-5; cdr3_length: 17; cdr3_aa: CASSQGPGQGVEETQYF; cdr3_nt: TGCGCCAGCAGCCAAGGACCGGGACAGGGGGTGGAAGAGACCCAGTACTTC
clone_size: NA; d_call: TRBD2; v_call: TRBV19; j_call: TRBJ2-1; cdr3_length: 16; cdr3_aa: CASSTTSGGPYNEQFF; cdr3_nt: TGTGCCAGTAGTACGACTTCGGGGGGGCCCTATAATGAGCAGTTCTTC
clone_size: NA; d_call: NA; v_call: TRBV11-2; j_call: TRBJ2-1; cdr3_length: 12; cdr3_aa: CASSFLGVEQFF; cdr3_nt: TGTGCCAGCAGCTTCCTCGGGGTGGAGCAGTTCTTC
clone_size: NA; d_call: TRBD2; v_call: TRBV6-1; j_call: TRBJ2-3; cdr3_length: 16; cdr3_aa: CASSAAGTSMTDTQYF; cdr3_nt: TGTGCCAGCAGTGCCGCCGGGACTAGTATGACGGATACGCAGTATTTT
clone_size: NA; d_call: TRBD1; v_call: TRBV7-8; j_call: TRBJ2-7; cdr3_length: 13; cdr3_aa: CASSPDRAYEQYF; cdr3_nt: TGTGCCAGCAGCCCCGACAGGGCCTACGAGCAGTACTTC
clone_size: once; d_call: NA; v_call: TRBV4-2; j_call: TRBJ2-2; cdr3_length: 15; cdr3_aa: CASSQYYGVPGELFF; cdr3_nt: TGTGCCAGCAGCCAGTATTACGGAGTACCCGGGGAGCTGTTTTTT
clone_size: few; d_call: NA; v_call: TRBV5-1; j_call: TRBJ2-2; cdr3_length: 15; cdr3_aa: CASSLGGANTGELFF; cdr3_nt: TGCGCCAGCAGCTTGGGCGGTGCGAACACCGGGGAGCTGTTTTTT
clone_size: NA; d_call: NA; v_call: TRBV7-2; j_call: TRBJ2-7; cdr3_length: 11; cdr3_aa: CASSRQSEQYF; cdr3_nt: TGTGCCAGCAGCCGACAATCCGAGCAGTACTTC
clone_size: NA; d_call: NA; v_call: TRBV30; j_call: TRBJ2-1; cdr3_length: 14; cdr3_aa: CAWSGWTLNNEQFF; cdr3_nt: TGTGCCTGGAGTGGTTGGACCCTTAACAATGAGCAGTTCTTC
clone_size: NA; d_call: NA; v_call: TRBV10-3; j_call: TRBJ2-7; cdr3_length: 11; cdr3_aa: CAISRTHEQYF; cdr3_nt: TGTGCCATCAGCAGGACACACGAGCAGTACTTC
clone_size: NA; d_call: NA; v_call: TRBV11-3; j_call: TRBJ2-2; cdr3_length: 13; cdr3_aa: CASGLTHTGELFF; cdr3_nt: TGTGCCAGCGGACTCACACACACCGGGGAGCTGTTTTTT
clone_size: once; d_call: NA; v_call: TRBV5-1; j_call: TRBJ1-1; cdr3_length: 14; cdr3_aa: CASSFSGRGTEAFF; cdr3_nt: TGCGCCAGCAGCTTTTCCGGCCGGGGGACCGAAGCTTTCTTT
clone_size: NA; d_call: NA; v_call: TRBV19; j_call: TRBJ1-1; cdr3_length: 14; cdr3_aa: CASSIHQGITEAFF; cdr3_nt: TGTGCCAGTAGTATACATCAGGGTATCACTGAAGCTTTCTTT
clone_size: NA; d_call: TRBD1; v_call: TRBV7-2; j_call: TRBJ1-5; cdr3_length: 15; cdr3_aa: CASSRTGLSNQPQHF; cdr3_nt: TGTGCCAGCAGCCGGACAGGGCTGAGCAATCAGCCCCAGCATTTT
clone_size: NA; d_call: TRBD2; v_call: TRBV9; j_call: TRBJ2-3; cdr3_length: 16; cdr3_aa: CASSPLAGGPTDTQYF; cdr3_nt: TGTGCCAGCAGCCCACTAGCGGGAGGGCCCACAGATACGCAGTATTTT
clone_size: NA; d_call: TRBD1; v_call: TRBV2; j_call: TRBJ1-2; cdr3_length: 14; cdr3_aa: CASQKTTGTNGYTF; cdr3_nt: TGTGCCAGCCAAAAAACGACAGGGACGAATGGCTACACCTTC
clone_size: NA; d_call: NA; v_call: TRBV9; j_call: TRBJ2-7; cdr3_length: 13; cdr3_aa: CASSVEGDYEQYF; cdr3_nt: TGTGCCAGCAGCGTAGAAGGGGACTACGAGCAGTACTTC
clone_size: few; d_call: NA; v_call: TRBV5-4; j_call: TRBJ1-1; cdr3_length: 17; cdr3_aa: CASSSTVSPGPNTEAFF; cdr3_nt: TGTGCCAGCAGCTCAACGGTTTCGCCAGGTCCTAACACTGAAGCTTTCTTT
clone_size: once; d_call: NA; v_call: TRBV30; j_call: TRBJ2-3; cdr3_length: 12; cdr3_aa: CAWTVSTDTQYF; cdr3_nt: TGTGCCTGGACGGTCAGCACAGATACGCAGTATTTT
clone_size: NA; d_call: NA; v_call: TRBV11-2; j_call: TRBJ2-1; cdr3_length: 11; cdr3_aa: CAGSWGDEQFF; cdr3_nt: TGTGCCGGCTCCTGGGGCGATGAGCAGTTCTTC
clone_size: NA; d_call: NA; v_call: TRBV6-5; j_call: TRBJ2-7; cdr3_length: 13; cdr3_aa: CASRKGQYYEQYF; cdr3_nt: TGTGCCAGCAGAAAAGGACAGTACTACGAGCAGTACTTC
clone_size: NA; d_call: TRBD1; v_call: TRBV18; j_call: TRBJ1-5; cdr3_length: 18; cdr3_aa: CASSPPRGQGSIVEPQHF; cdr3_nt: TGTGCCAGCTCACCACCTCGGGGACAGGGAAGTATCGTAGAGCCCCAGCATTTT
clone_size: once; d_call: TRBD1; v_call: TRBV7-9; j_call: TRBJ1-4; cdr3_length: 17; cdr3_aa: CASTWGTGGIFQEKLFF; cdr3_nt: TGTGCCAGCACCTGGGGGACAGGGGGCATTTTTCAGGAAAAACTGTTTTTT
clone_size: NA; d_call: TRBD2; v_call: TRBV4-2; j_call: TRBJ2-7; cdr3_length: 17; cdr3_aa: CASSQALGASGTYEQYF; cdr3_nt: TGTGCCAGCAGCCAAGCACTCGGGGCTAGCGGTACCTACGAGCAGTACTTC
clone_size: once; d_call: TRBD2; v_call: TRBV6-6; j_call: TRBJ2-7; cdr3_length: 14; cdr3_aa: CASSTDEKTSGGPF; cdr3_nt: TGTGCCAGCAGTACCGACGAGAAGACTAGCGGGGGTCCCTTC
clone_size: NA; d_call: NA; v_call: TRBV5-1; j_call: TRBJ1-3; cdr3_length: 16; cdr3_aa: CASSPWGDVSGNTIYF; cdr3_nt: TGCGCCAGCAGCCCGTGGGGGGATGTCTCTGGAAACACCATATATTTT
clone_size: NA; d_call: TRBD1; v_call: TRBV10-3; j_call: TRBJ2-2; cdr3_length: 16; cdr3_aa: CAISDPRGTNTGELFF; cdr3_nt: TGTGCCATCAGTGATCCCAGGGGGACGAACACCGGGGAGCTGTTTTTT
clone_size: NA; d_call: TRBD1; v_call: TRBV27; j_call: TRBJ1-2; cdr3_length: 15; cdr3_aa: CASSGRDRSNYGYTF; cdr3_nt: TGTGCCAGCAGTGGCCGGGACAGAAGTAACTATGGCTACACCTTC
clone_size: NA; d_call: NA; v_call: TRBV5-1; j_call: TRBJ2-1; cdr3_length: 16; cdr3_aa: CASSQLVTGGYNEQFF; cdr3_nt: TGCGCCAGCAGCCAGCTAGTGACCGGAGGATACAATGAGCAGTTCTTC
clone_size: NA; d_call: NA; v_call: TRBV5-1; j_call: TRBJ2-1; cdr3_length: 14; cdr3_aa: CASSLGQGNNEQFF; cdr3_nt: TGCGCCAGCAGCTTGGGTCAGGGTAACAATGAGCAGTTCTTC
clone_size: NA; d_call: TRBD2; v_call: TRBV10-3; j_call: TRBJ2-3; cdr3_length: 14; cdr3_aa: CAISEAGGPDTQYF; cdr3_nt: TGTGCCATCAGTGAAGCGGGAGGGCCAGATACGCAGTATTTT
clone_size: NA; d_call: TRBD2; v_call: TRBV19; j_call: TRBJ2-7; cdr3_length: 16; cdr3_aa: CASSILAGGPSYEQYF; cdr3_nt: TGTGCCAGTAGTATACTAGCGGGAGGGCCCTCCTACGAGCAGTACTTC
clone_size: few; d_call: NA; v_call: TRBV13; j_call: TRBJ1-1; cdr3_length: 12; cdr3_aa: CASSLVLGEAFF; cdr3_nt: TGTGCCAGCAGCTTAGTGTTGGGCGAAGCTTTCTTT
clone_size: NA; d_call: NA; v_call: TRBV7-9; j_call: TRBJ2-2; cdr3_length: 16; cdr3_aa: CASSLAETTNTGELFF; cdr3_nt: TGTGCCAGCAGCTTAGCGGAGACTACGAACACCGGGGAGCTGTTTTTT
clone_size: NA; d_call: TRBD1; v_call: TRBV7-8; j_call: TRBJ2-3; cdr3_length: 16; cdr3_aa: CASSLVTGGRTDTQYF; cdr3_nt: TGTGCCAGCAGCTTAGTCACAGGGGGCAGGACAGATACGCAGTATTTT
clone_size: NA; d_call: NA; v_call: TRBV18; j_call: TRBJ2-7; cdr3_length: 17; cdr3_aa: CASSHQGSEPASYEQYF; cdr3_nt: TGTGCCAGCTCCCATCAGGGAAGCGAACCTGCCTCCTACGAGCAGTACTTC
clone_size: once; d_call: TRBD2; v_call: TRBV9; j_call: TRBJ2-7; cdr3_length: 17; cdr3_aa: CASSGGGTSGSVHEQYF; cdr3_nt: TGTGCCAGCAGCGGTGGGGGGACTAGCGGGAGTGTCCACGAGCAGTACTTC
clone_size: NA; d_call: NA; v_call: TRBV9; j_call: TRBJ1-1; cdr3_length: 14; cdr3_aa: CASSVGQMNTEAFF; cdr3_nt: TGTGCCAGCAGCGTCGGACAGATGAACACTGAAGCTTTCTTT
clone_size: NA; d_call: TRBD2; v_call: TRBV18; j_call: TRBJ2-1; cdr3_length: 18; cdr3_aa: CASSPLIASGSSYNEQFF; cdr3_nt: TGTGCCAGCTCACCACTCATCGCTAGCGGGAGCTCCTACAATGAGCAGTTCTTC
clone_size: NA; d_call: NA; v_call: TRBV6-1; j_call: TRBJ2-2; cdr3_length: 13; cdr3_aa: CASTPRGSGELFF; cdr3_nt: TGTGCCAGCACCCCGAGGGGGTCCGGGGAGCTGTTTTTT
clone_size: NA; d_call: TRBD1; v_call: TRBV5-1; j_call: TRBJ1-1; cdr3_length: 15; cdr3_aa: CASSPQGPKDTEAFF; cdr3_nt: TGCGCCAGCAGCCCACAGGGGCCTAAGGACACTGAAGCTTTCTTT
clone_size: NA; d_call: NA; v_call: TRBV13; j_call: TRBJ1-1; cdr3_length: 15; cdr3_aa: CASSSLTGRFTEAFF; cdr3_nt: TGTGCCAGCAGCTCTCTCACCGGACGTTTCACTGAAGCTTTCTTT
clone_size: NA; d_call: TRBD1; v_call: TRBV30; j_call: TRBJ1-3; cdr3_length: 15; cdr3_aa: CAWSARGPGGNTIYF; cdr3_nt: TGTGCCTGGAGTGCCAGGGGGCCCGGTGGAAACACCATATATTTT
clone_size: NA; d_call: NA; v_call: TRBV9; j_call: TRBJ1-2; cdr3_length: 15; cdr3_aa: CASSVESGANYGYTF; cdr3_nt: TGTGCCAGCAGCGTAGAGTCAGGGGCGAACTATGGCTACACCTTC
clone_size: NA; d_call: NA; v_call: TRBV19; j_call: TRBJ2-2; cdr3_length: 16; cdr3_aa: CASRKEGGTNTGELFF; cdr3_nt: TGTGCCAGTAGGAAGGAGGGGGGCACAAACACCGGGGAGCTGTTTTTT
clone_size: NA; d_call: NA; v_call: TRBV7-2; j_call: TRBJ1-4; cdr3_length: 14; cdr3_aa: CASSPKGGIEKLFF; cdr3_nt: TGTGCCAGCAGCCCAAAAGGGGGGATTGAAAAACTGTTTTTT